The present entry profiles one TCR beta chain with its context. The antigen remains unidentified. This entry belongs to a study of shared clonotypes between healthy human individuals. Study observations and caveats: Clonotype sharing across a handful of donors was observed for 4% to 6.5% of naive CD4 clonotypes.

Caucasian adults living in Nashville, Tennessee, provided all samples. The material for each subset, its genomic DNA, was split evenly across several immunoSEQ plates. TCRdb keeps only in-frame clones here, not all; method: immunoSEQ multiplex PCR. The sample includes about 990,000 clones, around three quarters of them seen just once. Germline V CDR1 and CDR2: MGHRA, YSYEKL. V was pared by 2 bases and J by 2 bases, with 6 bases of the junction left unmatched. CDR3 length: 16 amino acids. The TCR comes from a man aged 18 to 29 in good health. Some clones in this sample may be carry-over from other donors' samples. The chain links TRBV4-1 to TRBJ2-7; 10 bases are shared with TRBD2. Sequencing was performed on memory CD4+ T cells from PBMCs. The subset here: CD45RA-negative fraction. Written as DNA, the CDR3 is TGCGCCAGCAGCCAACGGACTAGCGGACCCACCTACGAGCAGTACTTC. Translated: CASSQRTSGPTYEQYF.